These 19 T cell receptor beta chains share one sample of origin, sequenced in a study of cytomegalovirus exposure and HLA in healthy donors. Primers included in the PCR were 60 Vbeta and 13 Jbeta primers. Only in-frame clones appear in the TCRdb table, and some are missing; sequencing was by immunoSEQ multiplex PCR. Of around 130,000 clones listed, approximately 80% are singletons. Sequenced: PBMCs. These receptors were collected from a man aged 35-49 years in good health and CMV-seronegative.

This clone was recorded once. In nucleotides, the CDR3 is TGCGCCAGCAGCTTGCCGACAGGGGGGAGCACAGATACGCAGTATTTT. Translating gives CASSLPTGGSTDTQYF. This chain uses TRBV5-1 with TRBJ2-3; 9 nucleotides align to TRBD1. V dropped 1 base and J dropped 0; count of bases not matched to a gene: 3. The CDR3 has 16 amino acids. Germline CDR1 SGHRS, CDR2 YFSETQ.

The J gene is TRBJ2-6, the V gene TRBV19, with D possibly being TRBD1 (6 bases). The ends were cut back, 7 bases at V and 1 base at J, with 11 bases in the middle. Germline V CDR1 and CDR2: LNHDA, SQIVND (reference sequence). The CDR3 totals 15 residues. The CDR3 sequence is CASTGDQSGANVLTF. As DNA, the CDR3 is TGTGCCAGTACAGGGGACCAATCTGGGGCCAACGTCCTGACTTTC.

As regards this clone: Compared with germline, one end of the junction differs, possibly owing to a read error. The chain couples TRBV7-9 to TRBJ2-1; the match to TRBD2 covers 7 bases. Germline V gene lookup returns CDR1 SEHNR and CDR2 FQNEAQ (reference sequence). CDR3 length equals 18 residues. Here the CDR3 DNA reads TGTTCCAGCAGCATCCTGACTAGCCCCCCCCATCTAGGCAATGAGCAGTTCTTC. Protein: CSSSILTSPPHLGNEQFF.

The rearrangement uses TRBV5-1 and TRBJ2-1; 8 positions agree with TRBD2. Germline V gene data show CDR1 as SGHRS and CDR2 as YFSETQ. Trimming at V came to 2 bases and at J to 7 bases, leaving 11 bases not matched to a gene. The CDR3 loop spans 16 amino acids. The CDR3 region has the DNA TGCGCCAGCAGCTTCCCCTCAGCGGGAGACCCGAATGAGCAGTTCTTC. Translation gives CASSFPSAGDPNEQFF.

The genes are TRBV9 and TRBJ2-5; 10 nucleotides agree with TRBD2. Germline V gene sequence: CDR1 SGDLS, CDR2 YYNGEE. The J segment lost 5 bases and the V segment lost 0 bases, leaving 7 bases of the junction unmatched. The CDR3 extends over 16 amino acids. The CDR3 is CASSVDASGGYETQYF. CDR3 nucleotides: TGTGCCAGCAGCGTAGATGCTAGCGGGGGTTATGAGACCCAGTACTTC.

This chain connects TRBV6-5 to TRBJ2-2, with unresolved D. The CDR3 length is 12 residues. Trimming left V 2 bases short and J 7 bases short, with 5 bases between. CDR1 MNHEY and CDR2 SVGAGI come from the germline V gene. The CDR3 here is CASSYTIGELFF. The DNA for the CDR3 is TGTGCCAGCAGTTACACAATCGGGGAGCTGTTTTTT.

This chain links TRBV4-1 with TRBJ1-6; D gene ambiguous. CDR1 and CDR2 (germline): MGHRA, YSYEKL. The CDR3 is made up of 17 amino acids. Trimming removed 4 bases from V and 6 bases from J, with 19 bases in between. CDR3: CASSPGNARSFNSPLHF. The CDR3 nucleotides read TGCGCCAGCAGCCCCGGGAACGCCAGGAGTTTTAATTCACCCCTCCACTTT.

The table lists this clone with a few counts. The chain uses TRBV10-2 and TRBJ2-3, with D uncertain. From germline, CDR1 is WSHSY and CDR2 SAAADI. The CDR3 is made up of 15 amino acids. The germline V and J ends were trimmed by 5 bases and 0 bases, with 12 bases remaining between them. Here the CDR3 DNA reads TGCGCCAGCAGTAATGTCGGCGGAAGCACAGATACGCAGTATTTT. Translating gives CASSNVGGSTDTQYF.

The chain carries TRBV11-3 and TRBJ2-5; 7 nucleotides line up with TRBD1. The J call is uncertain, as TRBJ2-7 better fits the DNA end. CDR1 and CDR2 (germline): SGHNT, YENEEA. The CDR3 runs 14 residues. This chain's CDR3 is CASSCPDRYYEQYF. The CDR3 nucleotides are TGTGCCAGCAGCTGTCCGGACAGGTACTACGAGCAGTACTTC.

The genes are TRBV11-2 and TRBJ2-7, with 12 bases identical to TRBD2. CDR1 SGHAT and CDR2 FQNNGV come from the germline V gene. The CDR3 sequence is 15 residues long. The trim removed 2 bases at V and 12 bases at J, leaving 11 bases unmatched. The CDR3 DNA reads TGTGCCAGCAGCTTACACCCCGGGACTAGCGGGTGTGGGTACTTC. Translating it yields CASSLHPGTSGCGYF. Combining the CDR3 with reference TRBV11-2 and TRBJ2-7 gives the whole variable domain EAGVAQSPRYKIIEKRQSVAFWCNPISGHATLYWYQQILGQGPKLLIQFQNNGVVDDSQLPKDRFSAERLKGVDSTLKIQPAKLEDSAVYLCASSLHPGTSGCGYFGPGTRLTVT.

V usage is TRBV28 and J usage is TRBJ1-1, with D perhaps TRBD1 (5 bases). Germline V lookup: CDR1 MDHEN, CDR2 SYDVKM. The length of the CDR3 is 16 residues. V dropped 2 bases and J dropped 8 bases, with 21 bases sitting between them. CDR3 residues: CASSLKVKRGPAEAFF. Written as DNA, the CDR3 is TGTGCCAGCAGTTTAAAAGTTAAGCGGGGACCTGCGGAAGCTTTCTTT.

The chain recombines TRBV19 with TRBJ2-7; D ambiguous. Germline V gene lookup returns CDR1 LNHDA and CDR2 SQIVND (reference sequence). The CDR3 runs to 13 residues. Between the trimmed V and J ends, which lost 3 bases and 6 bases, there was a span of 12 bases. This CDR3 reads CASSMSSVSEQYF. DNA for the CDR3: TGTGCCAGTAGTATGTCATCTGTCAGCGAGCAGTACTTC.

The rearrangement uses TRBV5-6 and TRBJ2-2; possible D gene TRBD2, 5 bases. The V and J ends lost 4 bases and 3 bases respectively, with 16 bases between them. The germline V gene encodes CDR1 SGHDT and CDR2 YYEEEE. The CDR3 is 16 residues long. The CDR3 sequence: CASSPLPTTYTGELFF. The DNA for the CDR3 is TGTGCCAGCAGCCCTCTTCCGACTACTTACACCGGGGAGCTGTTTTTT.

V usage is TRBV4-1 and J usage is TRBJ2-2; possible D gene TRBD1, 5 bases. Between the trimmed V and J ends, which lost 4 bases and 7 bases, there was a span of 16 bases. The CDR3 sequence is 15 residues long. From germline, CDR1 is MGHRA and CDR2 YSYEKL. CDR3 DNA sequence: TGCGCCAGCAGCCCAGGCCAGGGAAGAGACGGGGAGCTGTTTTTT. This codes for CASSPGQGRDGELFF.

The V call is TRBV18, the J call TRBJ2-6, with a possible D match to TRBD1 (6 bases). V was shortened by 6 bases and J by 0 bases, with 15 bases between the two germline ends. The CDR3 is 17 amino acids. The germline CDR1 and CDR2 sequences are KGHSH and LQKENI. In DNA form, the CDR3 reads TGTGCCAGCTCCCCAAGGGACACCGACTCTGGGGCCAACGTCCTGACTTTC. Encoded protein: CASSPRDTDSGANVLTF.

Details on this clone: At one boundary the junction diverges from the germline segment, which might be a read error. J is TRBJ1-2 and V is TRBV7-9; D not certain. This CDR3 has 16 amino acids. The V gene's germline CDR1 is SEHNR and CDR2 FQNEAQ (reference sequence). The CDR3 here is CSSSAGSTIHRYGYTF. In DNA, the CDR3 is TGTTCCAGCAGCGCGGGATCCACGATCCACCGCTATGGCTACACCTTC.

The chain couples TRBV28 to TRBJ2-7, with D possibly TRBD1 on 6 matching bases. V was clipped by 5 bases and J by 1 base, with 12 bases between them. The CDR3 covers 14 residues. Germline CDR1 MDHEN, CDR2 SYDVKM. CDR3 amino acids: CASSLLQGSYEQYF. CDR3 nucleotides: TGTGCCAGCAGTCTCCTACAGGGATCCTACGAGCAGTACTTC.

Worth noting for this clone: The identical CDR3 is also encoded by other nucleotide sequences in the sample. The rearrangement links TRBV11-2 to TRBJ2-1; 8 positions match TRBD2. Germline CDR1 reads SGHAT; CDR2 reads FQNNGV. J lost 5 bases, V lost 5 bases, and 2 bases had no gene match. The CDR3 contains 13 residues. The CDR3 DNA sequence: TGTGCCAGCAGCCTGGGACTAGACAATGAGCAGTTCTTC. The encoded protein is CASSLGLDNEQFF.

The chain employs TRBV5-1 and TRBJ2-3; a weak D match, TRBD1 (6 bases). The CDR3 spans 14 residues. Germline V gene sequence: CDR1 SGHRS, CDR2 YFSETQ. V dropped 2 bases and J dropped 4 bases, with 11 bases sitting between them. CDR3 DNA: TGCGCCAGCAGCTTTCAGGGGCCACCAGATACGCAGTATTTT. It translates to CASSFQGPPDTQYF.